The 10 T cell receptor beta chains in this list originate from one sample, sequenced in a study of T-cell memory formation after mild COVID-19. TCRdb passed the 5' RACE reads through MiXCR, listing each CDR3 protein once. The data show about 560,000 distinct CDR3 sequences, roughly 20% seen once. Material: PBMCs or a T cell subset sorted from them (not recorded which). The receptors here all came from an adult woman who had mild COVID-19 (a few samples of this study predate the infection). Cell type and time point are not known.

The V call is TRBV11-2, the J call TRBJ2-3, with 10 positions matching TRBD2. Germline lookup yields CDR1 SGHAT and CDR2 FQNNGV. With 5 bases clipped from V and 11 bases from J, the junction kept 7 bases outside the gene matches. The CDR3 is made up of 13 amino acids. CDR3 protein: CASSTHVAGGQYF. The CDR3 nucleotides read TGTGCCAGCAGCACTCACGTAGCGGGGGGGCAGTATTTT.

The rearrangement links TRBV24-1 to TRBJ2-3; tentatively, D is TRBD2 (6 bases). Germline V gene sequence: CDR1 KGHDR, CDR2 SFDVKD. The CDR3 has 16 residues. Trimming removed 3 bases at V and 5 bases at J, with 17 bases between. The CDR3 DNA reads as TGTGCCACCAGTGATCGCACGACTAGATACGAAGATACGCAGTATTTT. Protein sequence: CATSDRTTRYEDTQYF.

The chain recombines TRBV6-2 or TRBV6-3 with TRBJ2-7, with 9 bases matching TRBD2. Losses at the gene ends were 4 bases for V and 3 bases for J; bases not matched to a gene: 4. CDR1 is MNHEY, CDR2 SVGEGT, per germline. The CDR3 has 14 residues. CDR3 amino acids: CASSFRLAVYEQYF. CDR3 in DNA: TGTGCCAGCAGTTTCCGACTAGCGGTCTACGAGCAGTACTTC.

In this sample, this clonotype turned up a few times. This chain uses TRBV20-1 with TRBJ2-3, with 12 positions matching TRBD2. In germline, CDR1 is DFQATT, CDR2 SNEGSKA (reference sequence). This CDR3 has 17 amino acids. J gave up 4 bases and V 3 bases, and 11 bases lay outside the gene matches. CDR3 loop: CSASRASGGAVPDTQYF. For the CDR3, the DNA is TGCAGTGCTAGTCGGGCTAGCGGGGGGGCTGTCCCAGATACGCAGTATTTT.

This chain uses TRBV20-1 with TRBJ2-5; the match to TRBD2 covers 9 bases. CDR3 size: 14 residues. Trimming cost V 4 bases and J 2 bases; bases outside gene matches: 5. Germline-derived CDR1 and CDR2 are DFQATT and SNEGSKA (reference sequence). The CDR3, as DNA: TGCAGTGCTACACCGACTAGCGGTCAAGAGACCCAGTACTTC. Residues: CSATPTSGQETQYF.

V and J are TRBV7-6 and TRBJ2-1; D unclear. Trimming took off 5 bases at V and 10 bases at J, with 15 bases between the two ends. This CDR3 has 13 residues. The germline gives CDR1 SGHVS, CDR2 FNYEAQ. The CDR3 sequence is CASSPNGQREQFF. The CDR3 DNA reads TGTGCCAGCAGCCCAAACGGTCAGCGCGAGCAGTTCTTC.

This clonotype showed up just a few times. The gene calls are TRBV7-9 and TRBJ1-3; the D is unclear. V lost 1 base, J lost 0 bases, and 13 bases lay in between. CDR1 is SEHNR, CDR2 FQNEAQ, per germline (reference sequence). CDR3 size: 17 residues. CDR3 DNA: TGTGCCAGCAGCTTAGGCCAGACGGAGAGCTCTGGAAACACCATATATTTT. This encodes CASSLGQTESSGNTIYF. Full variable domain (missing parts from reference TRBV7-9 and TRBJ1-3): DTGVSQNPRHKITKRGQNVTFRCDPISEHNRLYWYRQTLGQGPEFLTYFQNEAQLEKSRLLSDRFSAERPKGSFSTLEIQRTEQGDSAMYLCASSLGQTESSGNTIYFGEGSWLTVV.

This clonotype was seen more than once but under ten times. The rearrangement uses TRBV29-1 and TRBJ2-3; a weak D match, TRBD2 (6 bases). The CDR3 spans 14 residues. Trimming left V 4 bases short and J 1 base short, with 12 bases between. The germline gives CDR1 SQVTM, CDR2 ANQGSEA. CDR3 bases: TGCAGCGTTGTTCCCGGGGGAGGCACAGATACGCAGTATTTT. Translated: CSVVPGGGTDTQYF.

The table lists this clonotype with a count of one. This chain connects TRBV6-1 to TRBJ2-3, with D perhaps matching TRBD2 (5 bases). CDR1 and CDR2 (germline): MNHNS, SASEGT. The CDR3 has 18 amino acids. Trimming stripped 0 bases from V and 3 bases from J, with 19 bases between. The CDR3 coding sequence is TGTGCCAGCAGTGAAGCGCGTCAGCGACTAACGACTACAGATACGCAGTATTTT. It codes for CASSEARQRLTTTDTQYF.

This clonotype has more than one count but fewer than ten. V is TRBV24-1 and J is TRBJ1-5; D ambiguous. Germline CDR1 is KGHDR and CDR2 is SFDVKD. CDR3 length: 14 amino acids. Trimming took off 5 bases at V and 11 bases at J, with 18 bases between the two ends. DNA of the CDR3: TGTGCCACCAGTGGAGCTTTACCCAACACGGCCCAGCATTTT. Encoded protein: CATSGALPNTAQHF.